Listed here are 10 T cell receptor beta chains from one sample, sequenced in a study of neurological immune-mediated disorders. A single record per CDR3 protein comes from TCRdb applying MiXCR to the 5' RACE reads. In the table there are 25,000 to 35,000 distinct CDR3 sequences, approximately 1.5% of which are singletons. Sequenced: PBMCs. These receptors all stem from a woman in her twenties or thirties with multiple sclerosis.

At least ten counts were recorded for this clonotype. The V and J genes are TRBV20-1 and TRBJ1-5; 7 positions match TRBD1. In germline, CDR1 is DFQATT, CDR2 SNEGSKA (reference sequence). Losses at the gene ends were 6 bases for V and 5 bases for J; bases not matched to a gene: 13. The CDR3 has 15 residues. The CDR3 reads CSAKYSTGSDQPQHF. In DNA form, the CDR3 reads TGCAGTGCAAAGTACTCGACAGGGTCGGATCAGCCCCAGCATTTT.

This clonotype was seen repeatedly, ten times or more. The chain has TRBV20-1 and TRBJ2-2; 7 bases are shared with TRBD1. The CDR3 length is 15 residues. V shed 4 bases and J 0 bases; nucleotides not matched to a gene: 5. Germline assignment: CDR1 DFQATT and CDR2 SNEGSKA (reference sequence). The CDR3 sequence: CSATRQGSNTGELFF. In nucleotides, the CDR3 is TGCAGTGCTACAAGACAGGGTTCGAACACCGGGGAGCTGTTTTTT.

This clonotype was found many times. The chain joins TRBV20-1 to TRBJ2-5, with TRBD1 as a possible D gene (5 bases). Germline-derived CDR1 and CDR2 are DFQATT and SNEGSKA (reference sequence). Trimming pared 0 bases from V and 3 bases from J, leaving 8 bases between. CDR3 length: 13 residues. The CDR3: CSARDYRKETQYF. Written as DNA, the CDR3 is TGCAGTGCTAGAGATTACAGGAAAGAGACCCAGTACTTC.

In this sample, this clonotype turned up many times. The chain joins TRBV5-1 to TRBJ1-4; D not certain. Trimming took 5 bases from V and 7 from J, leaving 9 bases between them. Germline loops: CDR1 SGHRS, CDR2 YFSETQ. This CDR3 is built from 12 residues. The CDR3 nucleotides read TGCGCCAGCAGTTCCGGGCCTGAAAAACTGTTTTTT. Translated: CASSSGPEKLFF.

This clonotype appeared many times. This chain uses TRBV9 with TRBJ2-7; possibly TRBD1 for D (6 bases). The ends were cut back, 6 bases at V and 0 bases at J, with 16 bases in the middle. CDR3 length: 15 amino acids. The germline V gene encodes CDR1 SGDLS and CDR2 YYNGEE. CDR3 residues: CASTHGQLSSYEQYF. The DNA for the CDR3 is TGTGCCAGCACCCATGGACAGCTAAGCTCCTACGAGCAGTACTTC.

This clonotype was observed many times. V usage is TRBV27 and J usage is TRBJ2-5; 9 bases are a match to TRBD1. CDR3 length equals 15 residues. CDR1 MNHEY and CDR2 SMNVEV come from the germline V gene (reference sequence). The trim removed 1 base at V and 2 bases at J, leaving 2 bases unmatched. CDR3 amino acids: CASSLWGTGQETQYF. The CDR3 DNA is TGTGCCAGCAGTTTATGGGGGACAGGGCAAGAGACCCAGTACTTC.

This clonotype was recorded many times. This CDR3 is missing its conserved last phenylalanine or tryptophan, likely due to a read error. V is TRBV12-3 or TRBV12-4 and J is TRBJ1-1, with TRBD1 identical over 10 bases. V shed 3 bases, J shed 6 bases, and the junction held 7 bases outside the gene matches. This CDR3 comprises 15 residues. The CDR3 DNA sequence: TGTGCCAGCAGTTTGGCCGGGACAGGGGCTGCTGAAGCTTTCTGT. Encoded protein: CASSLAGTGAAEAFC.

This clonotype has at least ten counts. V usage is TRBV20-1 and J usage is TRBJ2-6, with D unresolved. Germline V gives CDR1 DFQATT, CDR2 SNEGSKA (reference sequence). With 7 bases removed from V and 3 bases from J, the gap between germline ends came to 7 bases. This CDR3 has 12 amino acids. In nucleotides, the CDR3 is TGCAGTGTTCGGGTTGGGGCCAACGTCCTGACTTTC. It encodes CSVRVGANVLTF.

The table lists this clonotype with many counts. The J gene is TRBJ2-5, the V gene TRBV5-1; tentatively, D is TRBD2 (5 bases). This CDR3 contains 15 residues. The germline V and J ends were trimmed by 1 base and 5 bases, with 15 bases remaining between them. Germline CDR1 and CDR2: SGHRS and YFSETQ. The CDR3 sequence is CASSLIPKVAETQYF. The CDR3 region has the DNA TGCGCCAGCAGCTTGATCCCCAAGGTAGCGGAGACCCAGTACTTC.

This clonotype was detected many times. This chain uses TRBV19 with TRBJ1-2; D unresolved. Germline lookup yields CDR1 LNHDA and CDR2 SQIVND (reference sequence). CDR3 length: 12 amino acids. Between the trimmed V and J ends, which lost 6 bases and 1 base, there was a span of 6 bases. In nucleotides, the CDR3 is TGTGCCAGTAGCCCAGTTAACTATGGCTACACCTTC. Protein product: CASSPVNYGYTF.